The 27 T cell receptor beta chains presented below share a single source sample, sequenced in a study of T cell responses to AZD1222 COVID-19 vaccine. Measured with immunoSEQ multiplex PCR; TCRdb has only the in-frame clones, and not every one. In the table there are about 130,000 clones, roughly 85% of which are singletons. Material: peripheral blood, obtained on day 0 of AZD1222 vaccination. Receptors originate from an adult in good health.

The chain uses TRBV10-1 and TRBJ1-2, with TRBD1 as a possible D gene (5 bases). This CDR3 is built from 14 residues. Germline V gene lookup returns CDR1 WNHNN and CDR2 SYGVQD (reference sequence). V shed 6 bases and J shed 4 bases, with 15 bases lying between them. The CDR3 nucleotides are TGCGCCAGCAGCTCCCTCGACAGCCCCTATGGCTACACCTTC. Translation: CASSSLDSPYGYTF.

The table lists this clone with a count of one. The rearrangement uses TRBV2 and TRBJ2-7; D is perhaps TRBD1 or TRBD2 (6 bases each). CDR1 is SNHLY and CDR2 is FYNNEI in the germline V gene. The V gene lost 7 bases and the J gene lost 1 base, with 14 bases spanning the gap. The CDR3 loop spans 14 amino acids. The chain's CDR3 is CASIGGPMSYEQYF. For the CDR3, the DNA is TGTGCCAGCATAGGGGGGCCGATGTCCTACGAGCAGTACTTC.

The genes are TRBV18 and TRBJ1-2, with a possible D match to TRBD1 (5 bases). The V and J ends lost 0 bases and 2 bases respectively, with 16 bases between them. Germline V gives CDR1 KGHSH, CDR2 LQKENI. This CDR3 is 17 amino acids long. CDR3 sequence reads: CASSPPSGYRQNYGYTF. CDR3 nucleotide sequence: TGTGCCAGCTCACCACCGTCAGGGTACCGCCAGAACTATGGCTACACCTTC.

This clone has a single count. V and J are TRBV3-1 (or the pseudogene TRBV3-2) and TRBJ1-2, with 7 bases fitting TRBD1. This CDR3 comprises 13 residues. The V gene's germline CDR1 is LGHDT and CDR2 YNNKEL (reference sequence). With 4 bases clipped from V and 8 bases from J, the junction kept 7 bases outside the gene matches. CDR3 DNA sequence: TGTGCCAGCAGCCTCACAGGGGCAGACGGCTACACCTTC. It translates to CASSLTGADGYTF.

The V gene is TRBV11-2, the J gene TRBJ2-2; D ambiguous. Germline CDR1 and CDR2: SGHAT and FQNNGV. The V and J ends lost 5 bases and 2 bases respectively, with 18 bases between them. CDR3 length: 17 residues. The CDR3 here is CASSPPRVNVNTGELFF. CDR3 in DNA: TGTGCCAGCAGCCCTCCAAGGGTGAACGTTAACACCGGGGAGCTGTTTTTT. Based on the CDR3 plus reference TRBV11-2 and TRBJ2-2, the full variable domain is EAGVAQSPRYKIIEKRQSVAFWCNPISGHATLYWYQQILGQGPKLLIQFQNNGVVDDSQLPKDRFSAERLKGVDSTLKIQPAKLEDSAVYLCASSPPRVNVNTGELFFGEGSRLTVL.

V usage is TRBV2 and J usage is TRBJ2-2; a weak D match, TRBD1 (5 bases). V lost 2 bases to trimming and J lost 1 base, with 11 bases between them. CDR3 length: 16 residues. From germline, CDR1 is SNHLY and CDR2 FYNNEI. The CDR3 is CASSEFGQGNTGELFF. The CDR3 DNA reads as TGTGCCAGCAGTGAATTCGGGCAGGGGAACACCGGGGAGCTGTTTTTT.

The chain joins TRBV6-1 to TRBJ1-4; the D is unclear. This CDR3 region has 13 residues. V lost 1 base, J lost 11 bases, and 11 bases lay in between. Germline V gene lookup returns CDR1 MNHNS and CDR2 SASEGT. CDR3 in DNA: TGTGCCAGCAGTGAAGGGGTTCGGGTGAAACTGTTTTTT. This codes for CASSEGVRVKLFF.

Here the CDR3 DNA reads TGTGCCAGTAGTCCTACTCACACCGGATCTTGGGGAAACACCATATATTTT. Its translation: CASSPTHTGSWGNTIYF. The V and J genes are TRBV19 and TRBJ1-3; D is unclear. Trimming pared 5 bases from V and 4 bases from J, leaving 21 bases between. Germline values: CDR1 LNHDA, CDR2 SQIVND (reference sequence). The CDR3 runs to 17 residues.

The chain carries TRBV11-3 and TRBJ1-1; D is unclear. The CDR3 is 15 amino acids. Per germline, CDR1 SGHNT and CDR2 YENEEA. Between the trimmed V and J ends, which lost 6 bases and 1 base, there was a span of 15 bases. In DNA, the CDR3 is TGTGCCAGCAGGCCTTCAGTTGGCTGGAACACTGAAGCTTTCTTT. Its translation is CASRPSVGWNTEAFF. Based on the CDR3 plus reference TRBV11-3 and TRBJ1-1, the full variable domain is EAGVVQSPRYKIIEKKQPVAFWCNPISGHNTLYWYLQNLGQGPELLIRYENEEAVDDSQLPKDRFSAERLKGVDSTLKIQPAELGDSAVYLCASRPSVGWNTEAFFGQGTRLTVV.

CDR3 region: CASSLGGGGNTIYF. The CDR3 DNA sequence: TGTGCCAGCAGCCTAGGGGGCGGTGGAAACACCATATATTTT. V and J are TRBV7-3 and TRBJ1-3, with 7 bases aligning to TRBD1. CDR3 length equals 14 residues. The J segment lost 3 bases and the V segment lost 5 bases, leaving 4 bases of the junction unmatched. From germline, CDR1 is SGHTA and CDR2 FQGTGA.

This clone occurred once. The chain uses TRBV3-1 (or the pseudogene TRBV3-2) and TRBJ1-1; D not resolved. CDR1 and CDR2 (germline): LGHDT, YNNKEL (reference sequence). Trimming cost V 4 bases and J 0 bases, with 9 bases left between them. CDR3 size: 14 residues. CDR3 region: CASSPHPMNTEAFF. In nucleotides, the CDR3 is TGTGCCAGCAGCCCACACCCAATGAACACTGAAGCTTTCTTT.

J is TRBJ1-2 and V is TRBV7-9; D is ambiguous. CDR1 is SEHNR and CDR2 is FQNEAQ in the germline V gene (reference sequence). The CDR3 is 14 residues long. The V end lost 3 bases, the J end lost 8 bases, and 16 bases lay between the germline ends. This CDR3 reads CASSFLDFLGGYTF. The DNA of the CDR3 is TGTGCCAGCAGCTTCTTGGATTTCTTGGGGGGCTACACCTTC.

The CDR3 spells CASIPRRGDDYGYTF. CDR3 in DNA: TGTGCCAGCATCCCCCGACGTGGGGATGACTATGGCTACACCTTC. V gene TRBV6-5 combines with J gene TRBJ1-2, with no clear D. The V gene lost 7 bases and the J gene lost 3 bases, with 18 bases spanning the gap. The CDR3 has 15 residues. From germline, CDR1 is MNHEY and CDR2 SVGAGI.

CDR3 in DNA: TGCGCCAGCAGTCACCCTCGACAGGGGGCGACCCACGAGCAGTACTTC. This codes for CASSHPRQGATHEQYF. This chain joins TRBV23-1 and TRBJ2-7, with 10 bases fitting TRBD1. TRBV23-1 is sorted into the ORF group, with uncertain function. The CDR3 has 16 residues. With 3 bases clipped from V and 5 bases from J, the junction kept 10 bases outside the gene matches.

This clone was observed once. The V gene is TRBV7-8, the J gene TRBJ1-6; D gene ambiguous. V was clipped by 2 bases and J by 5 bases, with 7 bases between them. This CDR3 spans 14 amino acids. Germline V gives CDR1 SGHVS, CDR2 FQNEAQ. The CDR3: CASSLNGDNSPLHF. The CDR3 DNA reads as TGTGCCAGCAGCTTAAATGGCGATAATTCACCCCTCCACTTT.

The V and J genes are TRBV9 and TRBJ1-3; D is possibly TRBD1 (5 bases). V was pared by 3 bases and J by 2 bases, with 15 bases between. CDR1 is SGDLS and CDR2 is YYNGEE in the germline V gene. This CDR3 has 16 residues. The CDR3 is CASSEHLPGPGNTIYF. In nucleotides, the CDR3 is TGTGCCAGCAGCGAGCACCTACCGGGACCTGGAAACACCATATATTTT.

The chain couples TRBV24-1 to TRBJ2-1; 10 bases line up with TRBD2. Germline CDR1 and CDR2: KGHDR and SFDVKD. Germline trimming cut 2 bases from V and 8 bases from J; bases unmatched to any gene: 8. This CDR3 has 16 amino acids. CDR3 amino acids: CATSDSGSGGKDEQFF. In DNA form, the CDR3 reads TGTGCCACCAGTGATTCAGGTAGCGGGGGGAAGGATGAGCAGTTCTTC.

The CDR3 coding sequence is TGTGCCAGCAGCGCCAGGGGTGGGAACACTGAAGCTTTCTTT. Its protein is CASSARGGNTEAFF. The rearrangement links TRBV9 to TRBJ1-1; TRBD1 is a possible D gene (6 bases). Germline CDR1 reads SGDLS; CDR2 reads YYNGEE. The germline V and J ends were trimmed by 3 bases and 1 base, with 10 bases remaining between them. This CDR3 has 14 residues.

In the case of this clone: Other DNA variants within this sample encode the same CDR3. V is TRBV18 and J is TRBJ2-7, with D tentatively TRBD2 (5 bases). Trimming took 6 bases from V and 4 from J, leaving 7 bases between them. The length of the CDR3 is 11 residues. Germline values: CDR1 KGHSH, CDR2 LQKENI. In DNA form, the CDR3 reads TGTGCCAGCTCGCCGGGGTACGAGCAGTACTTC. It is translated as CASSPGYEQYF.

The genes are TRBV5-4 and TRBJ2-5; TRBD1 agrees at 9 bases. The CDR3 has 15 residues. The germline V gene has CDR1 SGHNT and CDR2 YYREEE (reference sequence). Trimming removed 0 bases from V and 4 bases from J; junction bases left unmatched: 4. CDR3 amino acids: CASSLGGQGRETQYF. The CDR3, as DNA: TGTGCCAGCAGCTTGGGGGGACAGGGTAGAGAGACCCAGTACTTC.

The rearrangement uses TRBV6-5 and TRBJ1-1; 8 nucleotides match TRBD1. The V and J ends lost 5 bases and 5 bases, in that order; junction bases with no gene match: 7. Per germline, CDR1 MNHEY and CDR2 SVGAGI. The CDR3 spans 14 residues. The CDR3 region is CASSKRQGRTEAFF. The CDR3 nucleotides read TGTGCCAGCAGTAAACGACAGGGGAGGACTGAAGCTTTCTTT.

This chain links TRBV6-5 with TRBJ1-2, with D hard to call. From germline, CDR1 is MNHEY and CDR2 SVGAGI. The CDR3 spans 12 residues. V lost 6 bases and J lost 4, with 9 bases in between. CDR3 DNA: TGTGCCAGCAGACGGAACTTCTATGGCTACACCTTC. It encodes CASRRNFYGYTF.

The genes are TRBV18 and TRBJ1-5, with TRBD1 matching 10 bases. The trim removed 8 bases at V and 2 bases at J, leaving 3 bases unmatched. Per the germline V gene, CDR1 is KGHSH and CDR2 is LQKENI. The CDR3 consists of 14 residues. CDR3 region: CASAGTGGNQPQHF. CDR3 coding DNA: TGTGCCAGCGCCGGGACAGGGGGCAATCAGCCCCAGCATTTT. Full variable domain (outside the CDR3, taken from reference TRBV18 and TRBJ1-5): NAGVMQNPRHLVRRRGQEARLRCSPMKGHSHVYWYRQLPEEGLKFMVYLQKENIIDESGMPKERFSAEFPKEGPSILRIQQVVRGDSAAYFCASAGTGGNQPQHFGDGTRLSIL.

This chain connects TRBV5-1 to TRBJ1-6; D call uncertain. Germline lookup yields CDR1 SGHRS and CDR2 YFSETQ. The CDR3 runs 15 residues. The V end lost 2 bases, the J end lost 5 bases, and 11 bases lay between the germline ends. CDR3 sequence: CASSLPDGDNSPLHF. DNA for the CDR3: TGCGCCAGCAGCTTACCGGACGGGGATAATTCACCCCTCCACTTT.

The V and J genes are TRBV24-1 and TRBJ1-4, with D maybe TRBD1 (6 bases). CDR1 is KGHDR and CDR2 is SFDVKD in the germline V gene. The length of the CDR3 is 15 residues. V lost 2 bases to trimming and J lost 7 bases, with 13 bases between them. This CDR3 reads CATSDYDRFGEKLFF. CDR3 in DNA: TGTGCCACCAGTGATTATGACAGGTTCGGTGAAAAACTGTTTTTT.

This clone was picked up one time. The V call is TRBV4-3, the J call TRBJ1-2; no clear D. Germline CDR1 is LGHNA and CDR2 is YSLEER. This CDR3 region has 15 residues. Trimming shortened V by 0 bases and J by 3 bases, and 11 bases separated the two germline ends. The DNA for the CDR3 is TGCGCCAGCAGCCAAGAGAGGCAGGATGACTATGGCTACACCTTC. Its translation is CASSQERQDDYGYTF.

This clone was seen once. The chain joins TRBV27 to TRBJ1-5, with a tentative D call TRBD1 (5 bases). The CDR3 sequence is 15 residues long. Trimming removed 5 bases from V and 3 bases from J, with 14 bases in between. CDR1 is MNHEY and CDR2 is SMNVEV in the germline V gene (reference sequence). CDR3 bases: TGTGCCAGCAGTAAGGGGTCCTTACTCAATCAGCCCCAGCATTTT. It codes for CASSKGSLLNQPQHF.